This TCR beta chain is from a study of radiotherapy plus CTLA-4 blockade in lung cancer. Per the germline V gene, CDR1 is SGHTA and CDR2 is FQGNSA. The CDR3 has 16 residues. Trimming shortened V by 1 base and J by 8 bases, and 20 bases separated the two germline ends. This clone was observed once. The antigen is unknown. Libraries were prepared by immunoSEQ multiplex PCR; TCRdb keeps only in-frame clonotypes and omits some of them. The sample yields some 71,000 clones, around 76% seen once. Findings and caveats of the study: The best prediction of response reportedly came from early blood T cell clone dynamics, with interferon-beta. Radiotherapy was combined with ipilimumab, and tumor-derived TCR clones then expanded in blood.

Chemo-refractory metastatic non-small-cell lung cancer patients were treated with focal radiation plus CTLA-4 blockade with ipilimumab. The genes are TRBV7-2 and TRBJ1-2; D uncertain. The receptor was derived from a human donor with non-small cell lung cancer whose response to radiotherapy plus ipilimumab could not be evaluated. Some clones in this sample may be carry-over from other donors' samples. Sequencing was performed on peripheral blood, taken from a patient treated with radiotherapy plus ipilimumab. Here the CDR3 DNA reads TGTGCCAGCAGCTTAGGGTACGGTAGCGGTCTTGGGGGCTACACCTTC. Protein sequence: CASSLGYGSGLGGYTF.